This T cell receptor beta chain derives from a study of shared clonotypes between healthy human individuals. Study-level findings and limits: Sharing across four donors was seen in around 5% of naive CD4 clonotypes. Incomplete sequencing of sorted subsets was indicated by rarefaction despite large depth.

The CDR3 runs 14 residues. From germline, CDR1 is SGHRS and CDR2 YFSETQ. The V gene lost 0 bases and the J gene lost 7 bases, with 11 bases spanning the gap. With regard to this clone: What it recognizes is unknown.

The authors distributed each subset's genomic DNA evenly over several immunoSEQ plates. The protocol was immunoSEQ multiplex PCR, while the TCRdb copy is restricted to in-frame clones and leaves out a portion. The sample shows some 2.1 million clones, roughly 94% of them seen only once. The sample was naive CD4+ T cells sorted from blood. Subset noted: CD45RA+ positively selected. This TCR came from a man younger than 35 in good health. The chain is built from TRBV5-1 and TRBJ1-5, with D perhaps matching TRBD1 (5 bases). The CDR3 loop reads CASSLGQRGQPQHF. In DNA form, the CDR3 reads TGCGCCAGCAGCTTGGGACAGCGGGGCCAGCCCCAGCATTTT.